This entry features one TCR beta chain sequence. The antigen is not known. Time point denoted: newly diagnosed GD, antithyroid drugs for less than 3 months. RNA from PBMCs was the source of the TCR library. There are 19 residues in the CDR3. Germline CDR1 and CDR2: LGHNA and YNFKEQ. With 4 bases clipped from V and 4 bases from J, the junction kept 17 bases outside the gene matches. Construction of the TCR beta libraries employed iRepertoire HTBI primers in conjunction with Arm-PCR of CDR3 regions. TCRdb itself ran the multiplex PCR reads through MiXCR, one entry per CDR3 protein. The sample comprises a few hundred thousand distinct CDR3 sequences, approximately 16% of which are singletons, and about 32% rests with the top ten. This sample is drawn from a study of regulatory T cells in long-lasting Graves disease. Overall study findings and caveats: Favored usage of TRBV28, TRBJ1-2 and TRBJ2-5 was recorded in persistent disease.

Another study also made use of these data, one on T cells in Graves' hyperthyroidism and ophthalmopathy. Turning to that study: Diagnosis of hyperthyroidism was new in patients aged 18 to 65, and its duration was under 2 months. Orbital computed tomography, thyroid ultrasound, serum thyroxine and TRAb, and clinical symptoms together informed the diagnoses.

The chain has TRBV4-2 and TRBJ2-3; 10 bases match TRBD2. The sequence was obtained from a man between 40 and 49 years old with Graves disease. Sample: peripheral blood mononuclear cells (PBMCs), taken at new diagnosis, from a patient treated with antithyroid drugs. The chain's CDR3 is CASSRSSYSGGAGSDTQYF. CDR3 DNA: TGTGCCAGCAGCCGCTCCTCCTACAGCGGGGGGGCCGGGTCAGATACGCAGTATTTT.